Following are 27 T cell receptor beta chains from one sample sequenced in a study of shared clonotypes between healthy human individuals. Repertoires were generated with immunoSEQ multiplex PCR, while TCRdb's copy carries only in-frame clones and drops some. The sample includes 1,500,000 or so clones, about 98.5% of them seen just once. Sequences were obtained from naive CD4+ T cells sorted from blood. Subset noted: CD45RA+ positively selected. The source is a man aged 30 to 45 in good health.

Of note for this clone: Other DNA sequences within the sample encode an identical CDR3. V is TRBV28 and J is TRBJ1-2; D not certain. Germline V lookup: CDR1 MDHEN, CDR2 SYDVKM. The CDR3 consists of 11 residues. V gave up 4 bases and J gave up 4 bases, with 4 bases separating them. CDR3 sequence: CASSSSYGYTF. In DNA, the CDR3 is TGTGCCAGCAGTTCCTCCTATGGCTACACCTTC.

In regard to this clone: At the DNA level, this CDR3 is encoded by other sequences in the same sample as well. This chain joins TRBV28 and TRBJ2-7, with 15 bases that match TRBD2. Per the germline V gene, CDR1 is MDHEN and CDR2 is SYDVKM. Germline trimming cut 2 bases from V and 3 bases from J; bases unmatched to any gene: 2. There are 16 residues in the CDR3. CDR3 nucleotide sequence: TGTGCCAGCAGTTTAAGGACTAGCGGGAGGGTCTACGAGCAGTACTTC. Its protein is CASSLRTSGRVYEQYF.

This clone was seen at least ten times. The chain links TRBV19 to TRBJ2-2; D is possibly TRBD2 (6 bases). V gave up 5 bases and J gave up 7 bases, with 8 bases separating them. Germline CDR1 LNHDA, CDR2 SQIVND (reference sequence). CDR3 size: 12 residues. CDR3 in DNA: TGTGCCAGTAGTGGGACTGACGGGGAGCTGTTTTTT. Protein sequence: CASSGTDGELFF.

As regards this clone: This specimen includes other DNA sequences encoding the same CDR3. The gene calls are TRBV7-9 and TRBJ1-4; no firm D call. V was pared by 3 bases and J by 8 bases, with 4 bases between. CDR3 length: 11 residues. The V gene's germline CDR1 is SEHNR and CDR2 FQNEAQ (reference sequence). The DNA of the CDR3 is TGTGCCAGCAGCTTGAAGGAAAAACTGTTTTTT. Its protein product is CASSLKEKLFF.

The J gene is TRBJ2-1, the V gene TRBV9; 7 bases are shared with TRBD2. The V segment lost 3 bases and the J segment 8 bases; nucleotides outside the gene matches: 8. The CDR3 has 14 amino acids. Per germline, CDR1 SGDLS and CDR2 YYNGEE. CDR3: CASSAGGNHHEQFF. CDR3 DNA: TGTGCCAGCAGCGCCGGGGGGAATCACCATGAGCAGTTCTTC.

The rearrangement uses TRBV6-4 and TRBJ1-1, with unresolved D. Per germline, CDR1 MRHNA and CDR2 SNTAGT. Between the trimmed V and J ends, which lost 2 bases and 3 bases, there was a span of 28 bases. This CDR3 contains 20 residues. CDR3 in DNA: TGTGCCAGCAGTGACGCGCGGCGTGGGAATTTCCTTCGGTCGGACACTGAAGCTTTCTTT. This translates into CASSDARRGNFLRSDTEAFF.

This clone has only one observation. The V and J genes are TRBV28 and TRBJ2-1; tentatively, D is TRBD1 or TRBD2 (5 bases each). Between the trimmed V and J ends, which lost 4 bases and 8 bases, there was a span of 9 bases. The CDR3 length is 12 residues. Germline CDR1 and CDR2: MDHEN and SYDVKM. As DNA, the CDR3 is TGTGCCAGCAGTTCGGTGGGGGATGAGCAGTTCTTC. It encodes CASSSVGDEQFF.

The chain joins TRBV6-6 to TRBJ1-1; 9 nucleotides match TRBD1. The V and J ends lost 6 bases and 2 bases, in that order; junction bases with no gene match: 7. This CDR3 has 15 residues. CDR1 is MNHNY and CDR2 is SVGAGI in the germline V gene (reference sequence). CDR3 coding DNA: TGTGCCAGCAGGGACAGGGGCGCAGTCAACACTGAAGCTTTCTTT. Encoded protein: CASRDRGAVNTEAFF.

This sequence joins TRBV7-8 and TRBJ2-5; possible D gene TRBD2, 6 bases. CDR3 length: 14 amino acids. Germline loops: CDR1 SGHVS, CDR2 FQNEAQ. V lost 3 bases to trimming and J lost 4 bases, with 12 bases between them. The chain's CDR3 is CASSLTVGGETQYF. Written as DNA, the CDR3 is TGTGCCAGCAGCTTGACAGTGGGGGGAGAGACCCAGTACTTC.

This clone appeared once. V is TRBV7-2 and J is TRBJ2-7; no clear D gene. Germline assignment: CDR1 SGHTA and CDR2 FQGNSA. The CDR3 is 15 amino acids. V was clipped by 6 bases and J by 2 bases, with 17 bases between them. The CDR3 region is CASRLMIEGTYEQYF. In DNA form, the CDR3 reads TGTGCCAGCAGACTAATGATAGAAGGGACCTACGAGCAGTACTTC. Full variable domain (missing parts from reference TRBV7-2 and TRBJ2-7): GAGVSQSPSNKVTEKGKDVELRCDPISGHTALYWYRQSLGQGLEFLIYFQGNSAPDKSGLPSDRFSAERTGGSVSTLTIQRTQQEDSAVYLCASRLMIEGTYEQYFGPGTRLTVT.

The gene calls are TRBV14 and TRBJ2-5; unclear D gene. The last part of the DNA fits TRBJ2-7 better; the J call may be wrong. This CDR3 region has 13 residues. Germline V gives CDR1 SGHDN, CDR2 FVKESK. The CDR3: CASSQKRGTEQYF. The CDR3 nucleotides are TGTGCCAGCAGCCAGAAGCGCGGAACCGAGCAGTACTTC.

This chain joins TRBV10-1 and TRBJ2-7; D not resolved. V shed 4 bases and J shed 4 bases, with 11 bases lying between them. CDR1 is WNHNN and CDR2 is SYGVQD in the germline V gene (reference sequence). The CDR3 has 13 amino acids. CDR3 DNA sequence: TGCGCCAGCAGTGCAACCGGACGTTACGAGCAGTACTTC. It translates to CASSATGRYEQYF.

The chain uses TRBV9 and TRBJ2-7; 11 bases line up with TRBD2. Germline trimming cut 4 bases from V and 2 bases from J; bases unmatched to any gene: 8. CDR1 is SGDLS and CDR2 is YYNGEE in the germline V gene. CDR3 length: 16 amino acids. CDR3 amino acids: CASSPQLAGVAYEQYF. The CDR3 nucleotides read TGTGCCAGCAGCCCCCAACTAGCGGGAGTTGCCTACGAGCAGTACTTC.

The rearrangement links TRBV4-2 to TRBJ2-1, with 13 bases aligning to TRBD2. The CDR3 contains 15 residues. J gave up 8 bases and V 4 bases, and 5 bases lay outside the gene matches. Per the germline V gene, CDR1 is LGHNA and CDR2 is YNFKEQ. CDR3 sequence reads: CASSPRGLAGDEQFF. As DNA, the CDR3 is TGTGCCAGCAGCCCTCGAGGACTAGCGGGAGATGAGCAGTTCTTC.

The V and J genes are TRBV10-3 and TRBJ1-2; 7 bases map to TRBD1. The CDR3 runs 16 residues. CDR1 is ENHRY and CDR2 is SYGVKD in the germline V gene. Unmatched junction bases numbered 10, after V lost 0 bases and J lost 6 bases. The CDR3 reads CAISESTLTGRNGYTF. CDR3 bases: TGTGCCATCAGTGAGTCGACCCTGACAGGGCGTAATGGCTACACCTTC.

The chain employs TRBV11-2 and TRBJ1-1; no firm D call. CDR1 SGHAT and CDR2 FQNNGV come from the germline V gene. Trimming took off 0 bases at V and 8 bases at J, with 10 bases between the two ends. This CDR3 is built from 13 residues. CDR3 protein: CASSLDPRREAFF. For the CDR3, the DNA is TGTGCCAGCAGCTTAGATCCCCGACGGGAAGCTTTCTTT.

V gene TRBV5-4 combines with J gene TRBJ2-1, with 7 bases matching TRBD2. V shed 4 bases, J shed 6 bases, and the junction held 4 bases outside the gene matches. There are 13 residues in the CDR3. Germline CDR1 is SGHNT and CDR2 is YYREEE (reference sequence). CDR3 sequence: CASSMTSLNEQFF. The CDR3 DNA is TGTGCCAGCAGCATGACTAGCCTCAATGAGCAGTTCTTC.

The chain uses TRBV18 and TRBJ1-2; D not certain. The CDR3 totals 14 residues. The V end was cut by 4 bases, the J end by 1 base, with 10 bases between. CDR1 and CDR2 (germline): KGHSH, LQKENI. The CDR3 DNA reads TGTGCCAGCTCACAGGACCGGCGTAACTATGGCTACACCTTC. Residues: CASSQDRRNYGYTF.

The chain carries TRBV7-9 and TRBJ2-5; D is undetermined. The V end was cut by 3 bases, the J end by 2 bases, with 13 bases between. In germline, CDR1 is SEHNR, CDR2 FQNEAQ (reference sequence). The CDR3 runs 15 residues. The CDR3 loop is CASSFAAAIQETQYF. The DNA for the CDR3 is TGTGCCAGCAGCTTCGCGGCAGCAATACAAGAGACCCAGTACTTC.

V and J are TRBV18 and TRBJ2-7; D ambiguous. The CDR3 contains 14 residues. The germline V gene encodes CDR1 KGHSH and CDR2 LQKENI. The ends were cut back, 3 bases at V and 2 bases at J, with 11 bases in the middle. This CDR3 reads CASSPLYGAYEQYF. For the CDR3, the DNA is TGTGCCAGCTCACCCCTCTATGGAGCCTACGAGCAGTACTTC.

The CDR3 sequence: CASSPNQAVNEQFF. The CDR3 region has the DNA TGCGCCAGCAGCCCGAATCAGGCCGTGAATGAGCAGTTCTTC. V usage is TRBV4-1 and J usage is TRBJ2-1, with unresolved D. The germline V and J ends were trimmed by 4 bases and 7 bases, with 14 bases remaining between them. Germline V gene lookup returns CDR1 MGHRA and CDR2 YSYEKL. The CDR3 extends over 14 amino acids.

The gene calls are TRBV28 and TRBJ2-1; 12 bases are shared with TRBD2. The ends lost 6 bases at V and 9 bases at J; junction bases unmatched: 9. CDR3 length: 15 residues. Germline lookup yields CDR1 MDHEN and CDR2 SYDVKM. Written as DNA, the CDR3 is TGTGCCAGCAGCACGACTAGCGGGAGATTGGGTGAGCAGTTCTTC. Translating it yields CASSTTSGRLGEQFF.

The chain has TRBV4-2 and TRBJ2-7; 7 bases line up with TRBD2. Germline V lookup: CDR1 LGHNA, CDR2 YNFKEQ. This CDR3 has 17 residues. J lost 4 bases, V lost 2 bases, and 14 bases had no gene match. CDR3 sequence: CASSQTGEGSTKYEQYF. The CDR3 nucleotides read TGTGCCAGCAGCCAAACTGGGGAGGGCAGCACAAAATACGAGCAGTACTTC.

V gene TRBV15 combines with J gene TRBJ1-2; unclear D gene. V was shortened by 5 bases and J by 4 bases, with 14 bases between the two germline ends. The CDR3 loop spans 14 amino acids. From germline, CDR1 is LNHNV and CDR2 YYDKDF (reference sequence). The CDR3 DNA is TGTGCCACCAGCTTCCCGAGGGATGGCTATGGCTACACCTTC. It yields the protein CATSFPRDGYGYTF.

J is TRBJ2-1 and V is TRBV11-2; 9 nucleotides agree with TRBD1. This CDR3 region has 15 residues. Trimming at V came to 2 bases and at J to 2 bases, leaving 1 base not matched to a gene. Per the germline V gene, CDR1 is SGHAT and CDR2 is FQNNGV. The CDR3 sequence is CASSLRDRAYNEQFF. For the CDR3, the DNA is TGTGCCAGCAGCTTAAGGGACAGGGCCTACAATGAGCAGTTCTTC. The full variable domain, its missing parts supplied by reference TRBV11-2 and TRBJ2-1, is EAGVAQSPRYKIIEKRQSVAFWCNPISGHATLYWYQQILGQGPKLLIQFQNNGVVDDSQLPKDRFSAERLKGVDSTLKIQPAKLEDSAVYLCASSLRDRAYNEQFFGPGTRLTVL.

The table lists this clone with a count of one. The same CDR3 can be traced to other DNA sequences in this sample. The chain couples TRBV29-1 to TRBJ1-3; 7 bases line up with TRBD1. The CDR3 totals 12 residues. V shed 3 bases, J shed 4 bases, and the junction held 0 bases outside the gene matches. Germline lookup yields CDR1 SQVTM and CDR2 ANQGSEA. CDR3 nucleotides: TGCAGCGTTGAGGGACAGGGAAACACCATATATTTT. This translates into CSVEGQGNTIYF.

The gene calls are TRBV5-5 and TRBJ2-3; D ambiguous. Trimming shortened V by 0 bases and J by 2 bases, and 7 bases separated the two germline ends. The CDR3 is 14 residues long. Germline CDR1 SGHKS, CDR2 YYEKEE (reference sequence). CDR3 sequence reads: CASSLDSTTDTQYF. CDR3 in DNA: TGTGCCAGCAGCTTGGATTCGACCACAGATACGCAGTATTTT.